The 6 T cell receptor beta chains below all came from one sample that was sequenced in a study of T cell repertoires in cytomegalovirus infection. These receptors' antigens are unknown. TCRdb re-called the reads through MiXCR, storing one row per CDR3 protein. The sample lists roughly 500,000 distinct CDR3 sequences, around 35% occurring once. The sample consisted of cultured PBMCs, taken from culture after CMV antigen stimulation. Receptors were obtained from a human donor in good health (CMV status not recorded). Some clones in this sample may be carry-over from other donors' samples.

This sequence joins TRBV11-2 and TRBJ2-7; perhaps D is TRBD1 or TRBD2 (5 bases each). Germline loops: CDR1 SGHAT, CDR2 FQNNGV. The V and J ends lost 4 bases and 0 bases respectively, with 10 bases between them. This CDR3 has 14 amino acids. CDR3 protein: CASSWDASSYEQYF. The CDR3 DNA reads TGTGCCAGCAGCTGGGACGCTAGCTCCTACGAGCAGTACTTC.

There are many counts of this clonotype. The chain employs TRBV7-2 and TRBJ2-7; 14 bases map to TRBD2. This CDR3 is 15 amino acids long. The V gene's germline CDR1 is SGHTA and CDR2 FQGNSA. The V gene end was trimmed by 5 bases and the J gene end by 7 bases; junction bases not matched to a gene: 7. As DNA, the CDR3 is TGTGCCAGCAGCGACCGACTAGCGGGAGGGTCTGAGCAGTACTTC. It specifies CASSDRLAGGSEQYF.

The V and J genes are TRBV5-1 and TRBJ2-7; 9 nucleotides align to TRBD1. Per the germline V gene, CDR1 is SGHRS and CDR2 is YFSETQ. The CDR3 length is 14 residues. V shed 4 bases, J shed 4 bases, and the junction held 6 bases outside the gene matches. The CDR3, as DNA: TGCGCCAGCAGCCCGAGGGGACAGGGATACGAGCAGTACGTC. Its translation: CASSPRGQGYEQYV.

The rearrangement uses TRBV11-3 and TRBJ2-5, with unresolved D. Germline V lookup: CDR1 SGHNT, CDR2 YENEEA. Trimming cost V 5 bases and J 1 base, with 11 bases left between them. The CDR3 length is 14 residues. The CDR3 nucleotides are TGTGCCAGCAGCCCCTCCCAAGCCCAAGAGACCCAGTACTTC. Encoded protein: CASSPSQAQETQYF.

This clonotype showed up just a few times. CDR3: CASSQSGTGNEKLFF. CDR3 nucleotide sequence: TGTGCCAGCAGCCAATCCGGGACAGGGAATGAAAAACTGTTTTTT. The genes are TRBV3-1 and TRBJ1-4, with 9 bases that match TRBD1. Germline V lookup: CDR1 LGHDT, CDR2 YNNKEL (reference sequence). The CDR3 sequence is 15 residues long. Losses at the gene ends were 2 bases for V and 5 bases for J; bases not matched to a gene: 3.

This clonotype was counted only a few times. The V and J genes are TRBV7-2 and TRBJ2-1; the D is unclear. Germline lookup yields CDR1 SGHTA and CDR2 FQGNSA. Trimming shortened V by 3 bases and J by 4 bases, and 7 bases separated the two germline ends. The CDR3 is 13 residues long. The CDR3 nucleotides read TGTGCCAGCAGCTTTTTCGAGTACAATGAGCAGTTCTTC. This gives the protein CASSFFEYNEQFF.